What follows are 8 T cell receptor beta chains derived from one specimen sequenced in a study of blood T cell repertoires in COVID-19. The method was immunoSEQ multiplex PCR; TCRdb's version includes in-frame clones alone and lacks a portion of them. This sample carries a few hundred thousand clones, nearly 90% of them seen once, and the ten largest clones take roughly 2.2%. The specimen sequenced was peripheral blood. These receptors were obtained from a woman in her sixties or seventies with COVID-19, enrolled during active disease.

This clone was seen a single time. This chain connects TRBV19 to TRBJ1-4; D call uncertain. This CDR3 is built from 16 residues. From germline, CDR1 is LNHDA and CDR2 SQIVND (reference sequence). V shed 4 bases and J shed 2 bases, with 14 bases lying between them. The CDR3 DNA is TGTGCCAGTAGTACCCCCGGGAGGCAGACTAATGAAAAACTGTTTTTT. Protein product: CASSTPGRQTNEKLFF.

This rearrangement joins TRBV5-6 to TRBJ2-2; unclear D gene. The CDR3 is 14 residues long. CDR1 and CDR2 (germline): SGHDT, YYEEEE. V was clipped by 5 bases and J by 4 bases, with 12 bases between them. The CDR3 bases are TGTGCCAGCAGACGCGACATGGGCACCGGGGAGCTGTTTTTT. It is translated as CASRRDMGTGELFF.

V usage is TRBV5-1 and J usage is TRBJ1-1; D is perhaps TRBD1 (6 bases). Germline assignment: CDR1 SGHRS and CDR2 YFSETQ. The CDR3 contains 15 residues. Trimming stripped 5 bases from V and 4 bases from J, with 18 bases between. CDR3 in amino acids: CASSLLGQGGTEAFF. CDR3 bases: TGCGCCAGCAGTCTGTTGGGACAAGGAGGCACTGAAGCTTTCTTT.

Notes on this clone: This sample includes further DNA sequences coding for the same CDR3. The CDR3 loop is CASSEQGGYGYTF. In DNA, the CDR3 is TGTGCCAGCAGTGAACAGGGCGGCTATGGCTACACCTTC. The chain recombines TRBV6-1 with TRBJ1-2; D is perhaps TRBD1 (5 bases). The CDR3 consists of 13 residues. In germline, CDR1 is MNHNS, CDR2 SASEGT. V lost 2 bases and J lost 4, with 8 bases in between.

The chain is built from TRBV5-4 and TRBJ1-2; D is perhaps TRBD1 (5 bases). Germline CDR1 reads SGHNT; CDR2 reads YYREEE (reference sequence). V lost 2 bases, J lost 5 bases, and 19 bases lay in between. The CDR3 has 16 residues. The CDR3 region is CASSFGGGRSWYGYTF. The CDR3 DNA follows: TGTGCCAGCAGCTTTGGGGGGGGACGGAGTTGGTATGGCTACACCTTC.

The gene calls are TRBV6-2 or TRBV6-3 and TRBJ2-2; TRBD1 matches at 7 bases. The length of the CDR3 is 16 residues. V lost 2 bases, J lost 5 bases, and 8 bases stayed unmatched. Germline V CDR1 and CDR2: MNHEY, SVGEGT. Here the CDR3 reads CASSYPRQGGTGELFF. The CDR3 bases are TGTGCCAGCAGTTACCCGAGACAGGGTGGGACCGGGGAGCTGTTTTTT.

The chain combines TRBV6-1 with TRBJ2-1; 9 bases align to TRBD1. The CDR3 has 17 residues. Germline V gene sequence: CDR1 MNHNS, CDR2 SASEGT. V was pared by 1 base and J by 4 bases, with 8 bases of the junction left unmatched. The CDR3 sequence is CASSEDRLDRGYNEQFF. DNA for the CDR3: TGTGCCAGCAGTGAAGACCGACTTGACAGGGGGTACAATGAGCAGTTCTTC.

This rearrangement joins TRBV18 to TRBJ1-4; possible D gene TRBD1, 6 bases. With 2 bases removed from V and 7 bases from J, the gap between germline ends came to 14 bases. The CDR3 consists of 15 residues. Germline-derived CDR1 and CDR2 are KGHSH and LQKENI. CDR3 DNA sequence: TGTGCCAGCTCACCAAGGGGGGGCAGGAGTGAAAAACTGTTTTTT. This translates into CASSPRGGRSEKLFF.